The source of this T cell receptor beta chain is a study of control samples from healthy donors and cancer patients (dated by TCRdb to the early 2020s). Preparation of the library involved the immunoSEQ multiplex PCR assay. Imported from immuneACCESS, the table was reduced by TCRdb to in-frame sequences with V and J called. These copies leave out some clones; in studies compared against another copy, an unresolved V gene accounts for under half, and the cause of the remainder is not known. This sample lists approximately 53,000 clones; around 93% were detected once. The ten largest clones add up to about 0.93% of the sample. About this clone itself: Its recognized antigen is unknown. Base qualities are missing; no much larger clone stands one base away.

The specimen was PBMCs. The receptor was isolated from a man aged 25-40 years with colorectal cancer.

CDR3 reads: CASSQVGQGLGNTIYF. The DNA sequence is as follows: TGCGCCAGCAGCCAAGTGGGACAGGGCCTTGGAAACACCATATATTTT. The V gene is TRBV4-1 and the J gene is TRBJ1-3; 9 central bases correspond to TRBD1. The germline V gene yields MGHRA for CDR1 and YSYEKL for CDR2. The CDR3 goes from the cysteine to the phenylalanine over 16 residues. This entry keeps only the CDR3 DNA: 48 bases, framed from base 1. Clipping removes 1 base from V and 3 bases from J, with 4 as the unmatched junction base count.